This T cell receptor beta chain was sequenced for a study of T cells in Graves' hyperthyroidism and ophthalmopathy. A note on this clonotype: Its matching antigen is unknown.

This CDR3 spans 15 amino acids. V gave up 7 bases and J gave up 0 bases, with 12 bases separating them. CDR1 is MDHEN and CDR2 is SYDVKM in the germline V gene. Using RNA transcripts as the source, TCR beta CDR3 regions were amplified. TCR CDR3 underwent first-round RT-PCR with the HTBI primer set. TCRdb redid the calling of the multiplex PCR reads with MiXCR, one entry per CDR3 protein. This sample has 490,000 or so distinct CDR3 sequences, with 15% to 20% found just once. Study-wide results and limits: Peripheral blood also featured most of the thyroid clonotypes expanded above 0.001. Stable hyperthyroidism and ophthalmopathy were separated using 13 V-J signatures.

The V gene is TRBV28, the J gene TRBJ2-2, with D possibly being TRBD1 (5 bases). The sequenced sample consisted of blood. The TCR originated in a woman aged 30 to 39 with Graves' ophthalmopathy. The DNA of the CDR3 is TGTGCCAGCATTCCGGACACGGCGAACACCGGGGAGCTGTTTTTT. It encodes CASIPDTANTGELFF. Full variable domain (rest looked up from reference TRBV28 and TRBJ2-2): DVKVTQSSRYLVKRTGEKVFLECVQDMDHENMFWYRQDPGLGLRLIYFSYDVKMKEKGDIPEGYSVSREKKERFSLILESASTNQTSMYLCASIPDTANTGELFFGEGSRLTVL.